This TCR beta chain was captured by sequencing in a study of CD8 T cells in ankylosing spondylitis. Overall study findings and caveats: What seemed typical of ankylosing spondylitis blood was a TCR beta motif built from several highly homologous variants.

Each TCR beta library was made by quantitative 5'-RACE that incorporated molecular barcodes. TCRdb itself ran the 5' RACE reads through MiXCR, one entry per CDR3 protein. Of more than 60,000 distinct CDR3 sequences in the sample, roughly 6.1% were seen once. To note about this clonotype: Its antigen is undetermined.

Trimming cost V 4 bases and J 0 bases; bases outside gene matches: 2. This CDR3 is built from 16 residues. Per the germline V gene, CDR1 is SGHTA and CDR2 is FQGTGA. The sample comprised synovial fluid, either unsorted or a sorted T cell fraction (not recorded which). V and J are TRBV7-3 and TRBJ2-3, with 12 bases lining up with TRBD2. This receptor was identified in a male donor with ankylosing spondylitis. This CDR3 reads CASSSGLAGSTDTQYF. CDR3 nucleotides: TGTGCCAGCAGCTCGGGACTAGCGGGTAGCACAGATACGCAGTATTTT.